This passage covers 21 T cell receptor beta chains from one sample sequenced in a study of blood T cells in healthy people across ages. The use of a sample-barcoded 5' primer and a J-beta primer mix characterized a second PCR of 7 to 11 cycles. TCRdb reprocessed the 5' RACE reads with MiXCR, giving one entry per CDR3 protein. Seen here are some 1 million distinct CDR3 sequences, 35% to 50% observed once, and the top ten hold around 18%. Material for sequencing was blood. The receptors come from a woman in her sixties in good health.

The V call is TRBV6-6, the J call TRBJ2-1; D not certain. This CDR3 contains 13 residues. V lost 2 bases to trimming and J lost 5 bases, with 7 bases between them. Germline V gene data show CDR1 as MNHNY and CDR2 as SVGAGI (reference sequence). In DNA form, the CDR3 reads TGTGCCAGCAGTTACGCGGCCGACAATGAGCAGTTCTTC. Translation gives CASSYAADNEQFF.

There are a few counts of this clonotype. The chain links TRBV28 to TRBJ1-2, with 8 nucleotides matching TRBD1. J gave up 5 bases and V 5 bases, and 10 bases lay outside the gene matches. CDR3 length: 15 residues. Germline assignment: CDR1 MDHEN and CDR2 SYDVKM. The CDR3 coding sequence is TGTGCCAGCAGTCTACGGACAGGGTCCTTTTATGGCTACACCTTC. This gives the protein CASSLRTGSFYGYTF.

This chain links TRBV27 with TRBJ2-1; tentatively, D is TRBD1 (5 bases). Germline V lookup: CDR1 MNHEY, CDR2 SMNVEV (reference sequence). Trimming cost V 8 bases and J 6 bases, with 11 bases left between them. The CDR3 extends over 12 amino acids. CDR3 DNA sequence: TGTGCCAGCGGGCGACAGACCAATGAGCAGTTCTTC. This gives the protein CASGRQTNEQFF.

This chain uses TRBV3-1 with TRBJ2-6; D uncertain. The CDR3 contains 17 residues. Germline V gene sequence: CDR1 LGHDT, CDR2 YNNKEL (reference sequence). V was clipped by 1 base and J by 0 bases, with 10 bases between them. CDR3 bases: TGTGCCAGCAGCCAAGGGTTCTTCGACTCTGGGGCCAACGTCCTGACTTTC. The encoded protein is CASSQGFFDSGANVLTF. Using reference TRBV3-1 and TRBJ2-6 for the parts outside the CDR3, the full variable domain is DTAVSQTPKYLVTQMGNDKSIKCEQNLGHDTMYWYKQDSKKFLKIMFSYNNKELIINETVPNRFSPKSPDKAHLNLHINSLELGDSAVYFCASSQGFFDSGANVLTFGAGSRLTVL.

The chain uses TRBV28 and TRBJ2-7, with D possibly being TRBD1 or TRBD2 (5 bases each). Trimming cost V 5 bases and J 3 bases, with 11 bases left between them. Germline CDR1 reads MDHEN; CDR2 reads SYDVKM. The CDR3 consists of 13 residues. In DNA form, the CDR3 reads TGTGCCAGCAGTGGGACCTTGGACTACGAGCAGTACTTC. It encodes CASSGTLDYEQYF.

The chain combines TRBV20-1 with TRBJ2-1, with 14 bases fitting TRBD2. The CDR3 totals 18 residues. The V segment lost 6 bases and the J segment 1 base; nucleotides outside the gene matches: 11. Germline V gene lookup returns CDR1 DFQATT and CDR2 SNEGSKA (reference sequence). The CDR3 here is CSAKGTSGSRGSYNEQFF. CDR3 sequence (DNA): TGCAGTGCAAAAGGGACTAGCGGGAGTCGTGGATCCTACAATGAGCAGTTCTTC.

The sample holds many counts of this clonotype. In DNA, the CDR3 is TGTGCCAGCAGTTCGGGGGGGACAGAGTATGGCTACACCTTC. Its protein is CASSSGGTEYGYTF. The V and J genes are TRBV12-3 or TRBV12-4 and TRBJ1-2; 7 bases match TRBD1. This CDR3 is 14 amino acids long. J gave up 5 bases and V 4 bases, and 7 bases lay outside the gene matches.

Many counts were recorded for this clonotype. This chain connects TRBV12-3 or TRBV12-4 to TRBJ2-1; 12 bases are a match to TRBD2. Germline trimming cut 3 bases from V and 6 bases from J; bases unmatched to any gene: 15. CDR3 length: 19 residues. CDR3 bases: TGTGCCAGCAGTTTGGCCGACTTAGGACTAGCGGGAAAGTTCAATGAGCAGTTCTTC. Translating gives CASSLADLGLAGKFNEQFF.

The rearrangement uses TRBV2 and TRBJ1-6; no firm D call. The CDR3 extends over 12 amino acids. V lost 9 bases to trimming and J lost 7 bases, with 10 bases between them. CDR1 and CDR2 (germline): SNHLY, FYNNEI. The chain's CDR3 is CARRERNSPLHF. The CDR3, as DNA: TGTGCCAGACGGGAGAGGAATTCACCCCTCCACTTT.

This rearrangement joins TRBV5-6 to TRBJ2-5; TRBD1 is a possible D gene (6 bases). V dropped 3 bases and J dropped 11 bases, with 20 bases sitting between them. CDR1 SGHDT and CDR2 YYEEEE come from the germline V gene. The CDR3 covers 14 residues. CDR3 sequence: CASSSRGQLSEQYF. The CDR3, as DNA: TGTGCCAGCAGCTCCCGGGGACAATTAAGTGAGCAGTACTTC.

Comment on this clonotype: One end of the junction varies from germline; a read error may be responsible. The CDR3 loop is CASISRDTANKKLFF. The CDR3 region has the DNA TGTGCCAGCATCTCGAGGGATACGGCTAATAAAAAACTGTTTTTT. This rearrangement joins TRBV7-9 to TRBJ1-4; unclear D gene. Germline V lookup: CDR1 SEHNR, CDR2 FQNEAQ (reference sequence). The length of the CDR3 is 15 residues.

J is TRBJ2-7 and V is TRBV7-6, with TRBD2 matching over 11 bases. CDR3 length: 16 amino acids. The J segment lost 3 bases and the V segment lost 1 base, leaving 5 bases of the junction unmatched. Germline V gene sequence: CDR1 SGHVS, CDR2 FNYEAQ. The CDR3 DNA sequence: TGTGCCAGCAGCTTAGTAACTAGCGGGAGTTACTACGAGCAGTACTTC. Its protein is CASSLVTSGSYYEQYF.

This chain joins TRBV27 and TRBJ2-5; 8 nucleotides match TRBD2. The CDR3 has 15 residues. The germline CDR1 and CDR2 sequences are MNHEY and SMNVEV (reference sequence). The V segment lost 5 bases and the J segment 5 bases; nucleotides outside the gene matches: 10. DNA for the CDR3: TGTGCCAGCAGTAAGGGACTAGTAGGACGGGAGACCCAGTACTTC. Translation: CASSKGLVGRETQYF.

The genes are TRBV5-1 and TRBJ2-5; 7 nucleotides align to TRBD2. The CDR3 sequence is 17 residues long. In germline, CDR1 is SGHRS, CDR2 YFSETQ. V was clipped by 2 bases and J by 11 bases; unmatched bases: 21. The CDR3, as DNA: TGCGCCAGCAGCTTTGGGGGTACGACTAGCAGGACCACTTCGCAGTACTTC. Its translation is CASSFGGTTSRTTSQYF.

V is TRBV6-5 and J is TRBJ2-1; 8 nucleotides match TRBD2. V shed 1 base and J 6 bases; nucleotides not matched to a gene: 8. The CDR3 contains 16 residues. Germline-derived CDR1 and CDR2 are MNHEY and SVGAGI. The CDR3 nucleotides are TGTGCCAGCAGTTACTTGAAGACTAGCGTAGGCAATGAGCAGTTCTTC. Protein: CASSYLKTSVGNEQFF.

This clonotype has just a few counts. This chain joins TRBV28 and TRBJ2-7, with 7 bases aligning to TRBD1. V gave up 6 bases and J gave up 2 bases; unmatched junction bases: 10. CDR1 is MDHEN and CDR2 is SYDVKM in the germline V gene. The CDR3 is 15 residues long. CDR3 amino acids: CASSPFGRGPYEQYF. DNA of the CDR3: TGTGCCAGCAGCCCGTTTGGTAGGGGGCCCTACGAGCAGTACTTC.

V usage is TRBV11-3 and J usage is TRBJ2-1, with TRBD2 as a possible D gene (6 bases). Trimming took off 6 bases at V and 8 bases at J, with 11 bases between the two ends. Germline lookup yields CDR1 SGHNT and CDR2 YENEEA. The CDR3 has 12 amino acids. DNA of the CDR3: TGTGCCAGCAGTAGGCGGGACGATGAGCAGTTCTTC. It translates to CASSRRDDEQFF.

The chain has TRBV7-9 and TRBJ1-2, with D uncertain. The CDR3 totals 14 residues. V was cut by 5 bases and J by 8 bases, with 18 bases left in between. Germline lookup yields CDR1 SEHNR and CDR2 FQNEAQ (reference sequence). CDR3 loop: CASSPRVPTGGYTF. CDR3 sequence (DNA): TGTGCCAGCAGCCCAAGGGTCCCGACGGGCGGCTACACCTTC.

This clonotype was recorded only once. The J gene is TRBJ2-1, the V gene TRBV30, with 8 bases that match TRBD2. Germline CDR1 and CDR2: GTSNPN and SVGIG (reference sequence). Germline trimming cut 5 bases from V and 0 bases from J; bases unmatched to any gene: 6. CDR3 size: 15 residues. CDR3 coding DNA: TGTGCCTGGGGACTCGGGACTAGCTCCTACAATGAGCAGTTCTTC. Its translation: CAWGLGTSSYNEQFF.

The gene calls are TRBV30 and TRBJ2-1, with 11 bases fitting TRBD1. Germline V gene sequence: CDR1 GTSNPN, CDR2 SVGIG (reference sequence). V dropped 3 bases and J dropped 7; count of bases not matched to a gene: 5. This CDR3 is 14 amino acids long. This CDR3 is CAWSRGQGGNEQFF. CDR3 in DNA: TGTGCCTGGAGCAGGGGACAGGGGGGTAATGAGCAGTTCTTC.

This clonotype has just a few counts. This rearrangement joins TRBV27 to TRBJ2-5, with D possibly being TRBD1 or TRBD2 (6 bases each). This CDR3 comprises 13 residues. Looked up from germline, CDR1 is MNHEY and CDR2 is SMNVEV (reference sequence). Trimming took 2 bases from V and 11 from J, leaving 15 bases between them. Here the CDR3 DNA reads TGTGCCAGCAGTTTACCGGGGGCGAGGGAGCAGTACTTC. It yields the protein CASSLPGAREQYF.